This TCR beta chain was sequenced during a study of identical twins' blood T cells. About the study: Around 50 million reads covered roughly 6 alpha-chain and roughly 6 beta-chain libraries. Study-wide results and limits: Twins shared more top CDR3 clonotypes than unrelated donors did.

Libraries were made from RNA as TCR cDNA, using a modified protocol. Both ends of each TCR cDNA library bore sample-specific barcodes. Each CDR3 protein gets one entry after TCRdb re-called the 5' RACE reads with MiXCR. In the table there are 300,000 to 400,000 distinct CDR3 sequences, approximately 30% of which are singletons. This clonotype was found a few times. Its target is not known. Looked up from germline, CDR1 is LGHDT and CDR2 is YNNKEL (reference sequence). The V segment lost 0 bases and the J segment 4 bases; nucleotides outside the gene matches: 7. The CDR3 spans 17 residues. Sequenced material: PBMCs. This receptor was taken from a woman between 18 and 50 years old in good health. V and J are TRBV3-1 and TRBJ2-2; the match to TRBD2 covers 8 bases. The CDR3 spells CASSQDLRTSSTGELFF. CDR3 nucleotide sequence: TGTGCCAGCAGCCAAGATCTCCGGACTAGCAGCACCGGGGAGCTGTTTTTT.